This T cell receptor beta chain was sequenced for a study of OX40 agonist ivuxolimab in advanced cancers. The study in broad terms: Ivuxolimab, which targeted the costimulatory receptor OX40 (CD134), was an agonistic, fully human IgG2 monoclonal antibody. Among the approximately 50 dose-escalation patients, approximately 20 had hepatocellular carcinoma, roughly 15 melanoma, 9 renal cell carcinoma and 9 head and neck cancer. Three dose-escalation patients achieved partial responses, one with hepatocellular carcinoma and two with cutaneous melanoma. In the dose-escalation cohort, approximately 83% of patients were male, and the mean age was 60 years with a range of about 20 to 80. Peripheral TCRbeta sequencing aimed to test whether ivuxolimab altered TCR sequence diversity and caused clonal T-cell expansion. Intravenous ivuxolimab was administered to patients every 2 weeks at six dose levels: 0.01, 0.1, 0.3, 1.5, 3 and 10 mg/kg. The monotherapy dose-escalation portion (N ≈ 50 patients) of the phase I ivuxolimab trial is reported in the paper. Prior anti-PD-1, anti-PD-L1 or anti-CTLA-4 therapy was permitted, and 40% of dose-escalation patients had received checkpoint inhibitors. The research as a whole found: Low levels of normalized T-cell clonal expansion were also shown by some nonresponding patients. In the 0.1-3.0 mg/kg groups, partial responders had among the lowest normalized peripheral clonal expansion, particularly in CD8+ T cells. Clonal expansion of both CD4+ and CD8+ blood T cells was observed from baseline to week 6 at doses 0.1 to 3.0 mg/kg. The antigen specificity of the peripheral T cells that underwent clonal expansion was not determined. After ivuxolimab, more expanded clones were found on average in CD8+ T cells than in CD4+ T cells.

The CDR3 spans 17 residues, from the cysteine through the phenylalanine. Only CDR3 DNA is held: 51 bases, read in frame from base 1. The CDR1 and CDR2 encoded by the germline V gene are SGDLS and YYNGEE. V drops 1 base and J drops 1 base, leaving 17 bases in between. For sequencing of the TCRbeta CDR3 region, genomic DNA was extracted from the sorted cells. TCRbeta CDR3 regions were sequenced using the immunoSEQ Assay. TCRdb stores this immuneACCESS table with in-frame sequences only. Part of the clones is absent; in the studies checked, under half of the shortfall reflects unresolved V genes, and no reason is known for the rest. This sample holds roughly 48,000 clones; 60% to 85% were observed only once. 1.5% to 2% of the sample is held by the ten biggest clonotypes. Patients with autoimmune disease history or receiving systemic immunosuppression were excluded from the trial. Peripheral blood for TCR sequencing was drawn from every dose cohort at baseline, at cycle 4 day 1 and at cycle 7 day 1. The samples were taken from a phase I, first-in-human, multicenter, open-label dose-escalation trial of ivuxolimab. Adults with locally advanced or metastatic melanoma, renal cell, hepatocellular, or head and neck squamous cell carcinoma were enrolled in the trial. Before TCR sequencing, CD4+ T cells and CD8+ T cells from peripheral blood were sorted into separate populations.

Remarks on this clone: Which antigen it targets is not known. Per-base quality was not reported, and no clone a single base away is much larger than it.

The chain is assembled from TRBV9 and TRBJ1-1; the D gene remains uncertain. This TCR came from an adult with an advanced solid tumor such as melanoma, head and neck, liver or kidney cancer. Specimen: CD4+ or CD8+ T cells sorted from blood, collected in a trial of the OX40 agonist ivuxolimab. For the CDR3, the sequence is CASSVHLRVPPNTEAFF. The sequenced DNA: TGTGCCAGCAGCGTACACCTCCGGGTCCCCCCGAACACTGAAGCTTTCTTT.